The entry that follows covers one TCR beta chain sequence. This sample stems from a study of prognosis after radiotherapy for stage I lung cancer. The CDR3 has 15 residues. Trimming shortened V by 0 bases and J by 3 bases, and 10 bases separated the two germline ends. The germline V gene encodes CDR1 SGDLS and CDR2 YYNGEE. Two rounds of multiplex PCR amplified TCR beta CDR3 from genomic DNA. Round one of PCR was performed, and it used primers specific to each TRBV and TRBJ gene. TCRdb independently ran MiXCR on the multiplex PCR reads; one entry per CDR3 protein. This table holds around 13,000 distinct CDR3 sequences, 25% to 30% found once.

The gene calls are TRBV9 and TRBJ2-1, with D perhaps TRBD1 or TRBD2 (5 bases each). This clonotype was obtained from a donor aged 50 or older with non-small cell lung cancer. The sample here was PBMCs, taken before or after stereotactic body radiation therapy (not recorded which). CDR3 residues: CASSVERGYYNEQFF. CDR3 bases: TGTGCCAGCAGCGTAGAACGGGGCTACTACAATGAGCAGTTCTTC.